This T cell receptor beta chain was retrieved from a study of immune evolution from preneoplasia to lung adenocarcinoma. V lost 0 bases, J lost 5 bases, and 5 bases lay in between. There are 12 residues in the CDR3. CDR1 is SGHRS and CDR2 is YFSETQ in the germline V gene. This clone was seen once. The antigen remains undetermined. Other DNA sequences from this sample encode an identical CDR3 as well. Notes on the study in general: Later-stage lesions appeared to have more T cells, more diversity, less clonality.

The protocol was immunoSEQ multiplex PCR, while the TCRdb copy is restricted to in-frame clones and leaves out a portion. The sample yields 8,500 to 13,000 clones, less than 85% seen once. J is TRBJ2-5 and V is TRBV5-1; no definite D call. Sequences were obtained from FFPE minimally invasive lung adenocarcinoma tissue. The sequence was collected from a person between 65 and 80 years old with lung adenocarcinoma. CDR3 nucleotides: TGCGCCAGCAGCTTGGCTGGGGAGACCCAGTACTTC. It translates to CASSLAGETQYF.